The 22 T cell receptor beta chains below come from one sample, sequenced in a study of radiation and T cells in renal cell carcinoma (dated by TCRdb to 2019 to 2021). The time point label, read with the paper, signifies: blood 2 weeks post-SBRT. Read against the paper, the sample's treatment or condition label means: 15 Gy SBRT to primary tumor, nephrectomy 4 weeks later. Receptor amplification or capture employed the immunoSEQ multiplex PCR assay. TCRdb retrieved this table from immuneACCESS and kept in-frame rearrangements only. Not all clones are present; in checked studies, unresolved V genes account for under half, and no reason is known for the remainder. A total of roughly 150,000 clones appear in this sample, about nine tenths of them only once. The ten largest clonotypes hold over 10% of the sample. The material sequenced was blood, taken from a patient whose treatment included radiotherapy and nephrectomy. These receptors were collected from a woman in her forties or fifties with renal cell carcinoma.

The chain combines TRBV5-6 with TRBJ2-7, with a weak D call TRBD1 (6 bases). CDR1 and CDR2 (germline): SGHDT, YYEEEE. The CDR3 loop spans 14 amino acids. The V and J ends lost 4 bases and 2 bases respectively, with 13 bases between them. The CDR3 reads CASSAGDTAYEQYF. The CDR3 DNA is TGTGCCAGCAGCGCCGGGGACACCGCCTACGAGCAGTACTTC.

This clone was found a few times. J is TRBJ2-1 and V is TRBV5-1; D unclear. The ends were cut back, 3 bases at V and 11 bases at J, with 15 bases in the middle. The CDR3 extends over 13 amino acids. In germline, CDR1 is SGHRS, CDR2 YFSETQ. This chain's CDR3 is CASSSSLGAKQFF. The CDR3 coding sequence is TGCGCCAGCAGCTCCTCCCTAGGAGCTAAGCAGTTCTTC.

The chain carries TRBV7-9 and TRBJ2-1; TRBD2 aligns across 8 bases. This CDR3 region has 15 residues. Losses at the gene ends were 3 bases for V and 2 bases for J; bases not matched to a gene: 3. Germline V gives CDR1 SEHNR, CDR2 FQNEAQ (reference sequence). The CDR3 sequence is CASSFGGGPYNEQFF. The CDR3 nucleotides read TGTGCCAGCAGCTTTGGCGGGGGGCCCTACAATGAGCAGTTCTTC.

The CDR3 here is CASSIDPPNEKLFF. The DNA for the CDR3 is TGTGCCAGTAGTATAGACCCGCCTAATGAAAAACTGTTTTTT. The chain combines TRBV19 with TRBJ1-4; D is ambiguous. V was trimmed by 0 bases and J by 3 bases, leaving 5 bases between them. In germline, CDR1 is LNHDA, CDR2 SQIVND (reference sequence). This CDR3 region has 14 residues.

V usage is TRBV11-2 and J usage is TRBJ1-3; 9 bases match TRBD1. Per the germline V gene, CDR1 is SGHAT and CDR2 is FQNNGV. The V and J ends lost 5 bases and 3 bases, in that order; junction bases with no gene match: 2. This CDR3 spans 14 amino acids. The CDR3 nucleotides are TGTGCCAGCAGCAAGGGACAGGGTGGAAACACCATATATTTT. Encoded protein: CASSKGQGGNTIYF.

The chain couples TRBV7-2 to TRBJ1-4; 9 nucleotides match TRBD1. The germline gives CDR1 SGHTA, CDR2 FQGNSA. CDR3 length: 16 residues. V trimming: 2 bases; J trimming: 10 bases; junction bases outside the gene matches: 11. Here the CDR3 DNA reads TGTGCCAGCAGCTTAACAGGCCGAACAGGGGGCGGAAAACTGTTTTTT. It codes for CASSLTGRTGGGKLFF.

The chain links TRBV18 to TRBJ1-6, with 7 bases lining up with TRBD1. Germline CDR1 is KGHSH and CDR2 is LQKENI. This CDR3 comprises 14 residues. V lost 2 bases, J lost 7 bases, and 2 bases stayed unmatched. CDR3 nucleotide sequence: TGTGCCAGCTCACCAGGGACAGACAATTCACCCCTCCACTTT. Amino acids: CASSPGTDNSPLHF. Looking up the rest from reference TRBV18 and TRBJ1-6 gives the full variable domain: NAGVMQNPRHLVRRRGQEARLRCSPMKGHSHVYWYRQLPEEGLKFMVYLQKENIIDESGMPKERFSAEFPKEGPSILRIQQVVRGDSAAYFCASSPGTDNSPLHFGNGTRLTVT.

V is TRBV6-5 and J is TRBJ2-7; weak D call: TRBD1 (6 bases). The germline V gene has CDR1 MNHEY and CDR2 SVGAGI. V lost 7 bases and J 3 bases, leaving 13 bases between the germline ends. The CDR3 is 13 amino acids. Written as DNA, the CDR3 is TGTGCCAGCAAGGAACAGGGACGCTACGAGCAGTACTTC. Its translation is CASKEQGRYEQYF.

The chain couples TRBV29-1 to TRBJ1-2; D not certain. The germline V gene has CDR1 SQVTM and CDR2 ANQGSEA. Trimming left V 5 bases short and J 3 bases short, with 13 bases between. There are 13 residues in the CDR3. Written as DNA, the CDR3 is TGCAGCGTTCAAACCAATGCAGACTATGGCTACACCTTC. It codes for CSVQTNADYGYTF.

The chain uses TRBV6-6 and TRBJ1-5; D is ambiguous. V was cut by 5 bases and J by 9 bases, with 14 bases left in between. CDR3 length: 13 residues. Germline V CDR1 and CDR2: MNHNY, SVGAGI (reference sequence). CDR3 bases: TGTGCCAGCAGTAACCCGGGCGCGGGGCCCCAGCATTTT. It encodes CASSNPGAGPQHF.

This clone occurred a few times. This CDR3 is CATSYGQGPFNYGYTF. Here the CDR3 DNA reads TGTGCCACCAGCTATGGACAGGGCCCTTTTAACTATGGCTACACCTTC. J is TRBJ1-2 and V is TRBV15, with 8 bases fitting TRBD1. There are 16 residues in the CDR3. Germline CDR1 reads LNHNV; CDR2 reads YYDKDF (reference sequence). Unmatched junction bases numbered 9, after V lost 5 bases and J lost 1 base.

This chain links TRBV6-5 with TRBJ1-1; D ambiguous. Trimming shortened V by 2 bases and J by 10 bases, and 8 bases separated the two germline ends. The germline gives CDR1 MNHEY, CDR2 SVGAGI. The CDR3 is 11 amino acids. The CDR3 nucleotides are TGTGCCAGCAGTTACGGGATGAGAGCTTTCTTT. It specifies CASSYGMRAFF.

The V and J genes are TRBV7-2 and TRBJ1-1; TRBD1 might be the D (5 bases). Germline V gene lookup returns CDR1 SGHTA and CDR2 FQGNSA. Trimming shortened V by 4 bases and J by 5 bases, and 14 bases separated the two germline ends. The CDR3 contains 14 residues. In nucleotides, the CDR3 is TGTGCCAGCAGCTACAAGGGGCAGGTAACTGAAGCTTTCTTT. It is translated as CASSYKGQVTEAFF.

For this clone: The junction departs from germline at one end; a sequencing error may be responsible. Within the sample, other DNA sequences also encode this same CDR3. The rearrangement links TRBV5-4 to TRBJ2-5; weak D call: TRBD2 (6 bases). The CDR3 has 15 residues. CDR1 is SGHNT and CDR2 is YYREEE in the germline V gene (reference sequence). The CDR3 sequence: CASSQRREVTETQYF. CDR3 bases: TGCGCCAGCAGCCAACGTAGGGAGGTCACGGAGACCCAGTACTTC.

The chain combines TRBV19 with TRBJ2-2; a weak D match, TRBD1 (6 bases). The germline V gene has CDR1 LNHDA and CDR2 SQIVND (reference sequence). V lost 6 bases and J 0 bases, leaving 11 bases between the germline ends. This CDR3 has 15 amino acids. The CDR3 reads CASRSGQTNTGELFF. As DNA, the CDR3 is TGTGCCAGTAGGTCTGGACAGACGAACACCGGGGAGCTGTTTTTT.

The V call is TRBV7-9, the J call TRBJ2-5; 8 nucleotides agree with TRBD1. With 0 bases clipped from V and 5 bases from J, the junction kept 2 bases outside the gene matches. Per germline, CDR1 SEHNR and CDR2 FQNEAQ (reference sequence). This CDR3 is 14 amino acids long. The DNA of the CDR3 is TGTGCCAGCAGCTTAGCCTGGACAGGGGAGACCCAGTACTTC. This translates into CASSLAWTGETQYF.

V gene TRBV7-3 combines with J gene TRBJ2-3; D is unresolved. This CDR3 has 12 residues. The germline V and J ends were trimmed by 5 bases and 2 bases, with 5 bases remaining between them. Per the germline V gene, CDR1 is SGHTA and CDR2 is FQGTGA. The CDR3 DNA follows: TGTGCCAGCAGCCCTAACACAGATACGCAGTATTTT. It encodes CASSPNTDTQYF.

V is TRBV19 and J is TRBJ1-5; D call uncertain. Germline V gene lookup returns CDR1 LNHDA and CDR2 SQIVND (reference sequence). CDR3 length equals 15 residues. V lost 0 bases, J lost 6 bases, and 12 bases lay in between. The CDR3 reads CASSIEGSGVQPQHF. The CDR3 nucleotides are TGTGCCAGTAGTATAGAGGGTTCGGGAGTTCAGCCCCAGCATTTT.

CDR3 residues: CASSPGTENTEAFF. CDR3 coding DNA: TGCGCCAGCAGCCCCGGGACTGAGAACACTGAAGCTTTCTTT. This chain links TRBV5-1 with TRBJ1-1; TRBD1 is a possible D gene (5 bases). The V and J ends lost 4 bases and 1 base respectively, with 11 bases between them. Germline-derived CDR1 and CDR2 are SGHRS and YFSETQ. The CDR3 extends over 14 amino acids. Supplemented by reference TRBV5-1 and TRBJ1-1, the full variable domain reads KAGVTQTPRYLIKTRGQQVTLSCSPISGHRSVSWYQQTPGQGLQFLFEYFSETQRNKGNFPGRFSGRQFSNSRSEMNVSTLELGDSALYLCASSPGTENTEAFFGQGTRLTVV.

In this sample, this clone turned up a few times. J is TRBJ2-2 and V is TRBV7-2; no clear D. This CDR3 region has 14 residues. V lost 2 bases and J 1 base, leaving 5 bases between the germline ends. Germline V gene sequence: CDR1 SGHTA, CDR2 FQGNSA. Here the CDR3 reads CASSLPVNTGELFF. In nucleotides, the CDR3 is TGTGCCAGCAGCTTACCAGTGAACACCGGGGAGCTGTTTTTT. The full variable domain, in which reference TRBV7-2 and TRBJ2-2 provide the parts outside the CDR3, is GAGVSQSPSNKVTEKGKDVELRCDPISGHTALYWYRQSLGQGLEFLIYFQGNSAPDKSGLPSDRFSAERTGGSVSTLTIQRTQQEDSAVYLCASSLPVNTGELFFGEGSRLTVL.

The chain uses TRBV19 and TRBJ1-4, with a tentative D call TRBD1 (6 bases). Germline lookup yields CDR1 LNHDA and CDR2 SQIVND (reference sequence). Trimming pared 5 bases from V and 1 base from J, leaving 14 bases between. This CDR3 has 16 residues. The CDR3 loop reads CASSSTGGGTNEKLFF. The CDR3, as DNA: TGTGCCAGTAGTTCGACAGGCGGTGGAACTAATGAAAAACTGTTTTTT.

This rearrangement joins TRBV5-1 to TRBJ2-3; D tentatively fits TRBD1 or TRBD2 (5 bases each). Germline V gene lookup returns CDR1 SGHRS and CDR2 YFSETQ. This CDR3 has 14 amino acids. The V gene lost 5 bases and the J gene lost 4 bases, with 14 bases spanning the gap. The CDR3 protein is CASRTGTGADTQYF. The CDR3 DNA reads TGCGCCAGCAGGACCGGGACCGGGGCAGATACGCAGTATTTT. The variable domain in full, with the rest retrieved from reference TRBV5-1 and TRBJ2-3, is KAGVTQTPRYLIKTRGQQVTLSCSPISGHRSVSWYQQTPGQGLQFLFEYFSETQRNKGNFPGRFSGRQFSNSRSEMNVSTLELGDSALYLCASRTGTGADTQYFGPGTRLTVL.